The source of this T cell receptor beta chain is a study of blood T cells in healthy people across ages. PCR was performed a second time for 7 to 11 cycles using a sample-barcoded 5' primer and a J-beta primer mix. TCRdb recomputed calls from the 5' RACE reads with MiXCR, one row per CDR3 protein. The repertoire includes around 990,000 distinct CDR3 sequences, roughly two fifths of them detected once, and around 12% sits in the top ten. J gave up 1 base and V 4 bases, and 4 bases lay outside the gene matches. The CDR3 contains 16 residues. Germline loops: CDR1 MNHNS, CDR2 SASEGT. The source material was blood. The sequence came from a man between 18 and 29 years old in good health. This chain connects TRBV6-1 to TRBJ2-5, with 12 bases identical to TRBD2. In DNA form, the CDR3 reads TGTGCCAGCAGTGTACTAGCGGGGGGCCCCCAAGAGACCCAGTACTTC. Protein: CASSVLAGGPQETQYF.